This passage covers 6 T cell receptor beta chains from one sample sequenced in a study of T cell responses to AZD1222 COVID-19 vaccine. Sequencing used immunoSEQ multiplex PCR; TCRdb keeps in-frame clones, though not all of them. The sample includes 150,000 to 200,000 clones, over 80% of them seen just once. The sequenced sample was peripheral blood, obtained on day 0 of AZD1222 vaccination. These TCRs come from an adult in good health.

This rearrangement joins TRBV5-1 to TRBJ2-1, with TRBD2 identical over 8 bases. The trim removed 0 bases at V and 3 bases at J, leaving 5 bases unmatched. Germline CDR1 and CDR2: SGHRS and YFSETQ. The CDR3 length is 16 residues. In DNA form, the CDR3 reads TGCGCCAGCAGCTTGGAAGCGCTAGCGGGCTACAATGAGCAGTTCTTC. Protein product: CASSLEALAGYNEQFF.

V and J are TRBV12-3 or TRBV12-4 and TRBJ1-5; D unresolved. The CDR3 extends over 11 amino acids. Trimming took 2 bases from V and 6 from J, leaving 2 bases between them. The CDR3 is CASSLSQPQHF. CDR3 bases: TGTGCCAGCAGTTTAAGTCAGCCCCAGCATTTT.

This clone was counted once. The rearrangement joins TRBV10-2 to TRBJ1-1; 7 nucleotides line up with TRBD1. The V gene end was trimmed by 4 bases and the J gene end by 9 bases; junction bases not matched to a gene: 11. The V gene's germline CDR1 is WSHSY and CDR2 SAAADI. CDR3 length: 14 residues. In DNA form, the CDR3 reads TGCGCCAGCAGTGGGGGACAGAGTCTACCTAAAGCTTTCTTT. Translated: CASSGGQSLPKAFF.

The chain employs TRBV11-1 and TRBJ2-7; no clear D gene. The CDR3 totals 12 residues. Germline assignment: CDR1 SGHAT and CDR2 FQDESV (reference sequence). Trimming cost V 5 bases and J 3 bases, with 8 bases left between them. The CDR3 DNA reads TGTGCCAGCAGCATTAACAGCTACGAGCAGTACTTC. Its translation is CASSINSYEQYF.

The chain has TRBV5-1 and TRBJ1-6, with 8 bases that match TRBD1. This CDR3 has 16 residues. CDR1 is SGHRS, CDR2 YFSETQ, per germline. Unmatched junction bases numbered 8, after V lost 0 bases and J lost 9 bases. The CDR3, as DNA: TGCGCCAGCAGCTTGGATCCACAGGGGGTTGGTTCACCCCTCCACTTT. Translating gives CASSLDPQGVGSPLHF. Filled out from reference TRBV5-1 and TRBJ1-6, the complete variable domain reads KAGVTQTPRYLIKTRGQQVTLSCSPISGHRSVSWYQQTPGQGLQFLFEYFSETQRNKGNFPGRFSGRQFSNSRSEMNVSTLELGDSALYLCASSLDPQGVGSPLHFGNGTRLTVT.

The rearrangement joins TRBV28 to TRBJ1-6; D perhaps matches TRBD1 (5 bases). Germline V gene data show CDR1 as MDHEN and CDR2 as SYDVKM. Between the trimmed V and J ends, which lost 3 bases and 3 bases, there was a span of 18 bases. The CDR3 loop spans 18 amino acids. Here the CDR3 reads CASSLLGRVGGYNSPLHF. The CDR3 DNA follows: TGTGCCAGCAGTTTGCTTGGCAGGGTAGGAGGCTATAATTCACCCCTCCACTTT.